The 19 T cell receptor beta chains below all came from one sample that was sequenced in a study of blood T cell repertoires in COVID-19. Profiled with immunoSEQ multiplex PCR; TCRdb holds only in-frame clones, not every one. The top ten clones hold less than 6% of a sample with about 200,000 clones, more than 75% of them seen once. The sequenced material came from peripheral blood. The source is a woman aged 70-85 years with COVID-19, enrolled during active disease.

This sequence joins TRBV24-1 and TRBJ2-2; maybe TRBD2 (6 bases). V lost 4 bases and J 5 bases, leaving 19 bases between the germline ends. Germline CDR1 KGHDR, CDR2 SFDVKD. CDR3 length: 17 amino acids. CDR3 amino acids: CATSEGRHSGDTGELFF. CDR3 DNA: TGTGCCACCAGTGAGGGGAGGCACTCCGGAGATACCGGGGAGCTGTTTTTT.

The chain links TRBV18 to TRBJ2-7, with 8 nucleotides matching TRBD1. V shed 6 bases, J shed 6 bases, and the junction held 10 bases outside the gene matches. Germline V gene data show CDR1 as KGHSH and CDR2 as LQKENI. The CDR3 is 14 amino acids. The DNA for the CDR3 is TGTGCCAGCTCCCGACAGGGGAATTCGGGCGAGCAGTACTTC. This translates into CASSRQGNSGEQYF.

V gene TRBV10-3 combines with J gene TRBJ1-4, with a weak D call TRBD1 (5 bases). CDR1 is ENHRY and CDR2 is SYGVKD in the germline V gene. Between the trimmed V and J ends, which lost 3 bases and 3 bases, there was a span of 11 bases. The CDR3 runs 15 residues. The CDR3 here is CAISDPRQSNEKLFF. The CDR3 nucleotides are TGTGCCATCAGTGACCCCAGACAGTCTAATGAAAAACTGTTTTTT.

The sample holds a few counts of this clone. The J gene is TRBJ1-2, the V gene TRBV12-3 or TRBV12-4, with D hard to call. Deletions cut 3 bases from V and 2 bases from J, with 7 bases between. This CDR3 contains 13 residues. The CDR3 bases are TGTGCCAGCAGTTTTTTAGAGAACTATGGCTACACCTTC. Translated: CASSFLENYGYTF.

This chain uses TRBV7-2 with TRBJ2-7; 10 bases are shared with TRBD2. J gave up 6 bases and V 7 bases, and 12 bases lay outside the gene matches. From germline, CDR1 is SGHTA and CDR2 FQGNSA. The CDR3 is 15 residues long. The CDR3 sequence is CASKIAGGRGVEQYF. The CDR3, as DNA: TGTGCCAGCAAGATAGCGGGGGGAAGGGGAGTCGAGCAGTACTTC.

CDR3 protein: CSVGRGRNTQYF. As DNA, the CDR3 is TGCAGCGTGGGGCGGGGCCGGAATACGCAGTATTTT. The chain carries TRBV29-1 and TRBJ2-3, with a weak D call TRBD2 (6 bases). The CDR3 is made up of 12 amino acids. Germline V gene lookup returns CDR1 SQVTM and CDR2 ANQGSEA. With 6 bases removed from V and 7 bases from J, the gap between germline ends came to 14 bases.

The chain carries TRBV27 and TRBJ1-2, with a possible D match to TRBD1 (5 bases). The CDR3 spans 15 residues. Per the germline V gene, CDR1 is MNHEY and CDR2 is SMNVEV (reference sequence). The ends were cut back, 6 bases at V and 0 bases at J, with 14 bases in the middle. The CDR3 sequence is CASSWNPGTNYGYTF. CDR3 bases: TGTGCCAGCAGCTGGAACCCAGGGACTAACTATGGCTACACCTTC.

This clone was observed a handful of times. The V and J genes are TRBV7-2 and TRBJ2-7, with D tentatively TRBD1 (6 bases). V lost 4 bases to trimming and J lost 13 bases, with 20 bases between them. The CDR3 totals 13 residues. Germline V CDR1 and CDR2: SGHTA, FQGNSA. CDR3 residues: CASSSDGSGTRYF. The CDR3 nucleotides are TGTGCCAGCAGCTCCGACGGGTCCGGGACAAGATACTTC.

The CDR3 is CASDRLSNYGYTF. The CDR3 region has the DNA TGTGCCAGCGACAGACTTTCTAACTATGGCTACACCTTC. The rearrangement uses TRBV6-5 and TRBJ1-2; tentative D call: TRBD1 (5 bases). V lost 8 bases and J lost 0, with 10 bases in between. The CDR3 totals 13 residues. Looked up from germline, CDR1 is MNHEY and CDR2 is SVGAGI.

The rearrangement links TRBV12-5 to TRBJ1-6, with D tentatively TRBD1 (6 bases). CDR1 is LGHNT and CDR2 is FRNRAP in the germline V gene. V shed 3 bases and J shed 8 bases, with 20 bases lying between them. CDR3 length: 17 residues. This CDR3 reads CASGFFPGVFSDSPLHF. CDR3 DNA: TGTGCTAGTGGTTTTTTCCCAGGGGTTTTTAGCGATTCACCCCTCCACTTT.

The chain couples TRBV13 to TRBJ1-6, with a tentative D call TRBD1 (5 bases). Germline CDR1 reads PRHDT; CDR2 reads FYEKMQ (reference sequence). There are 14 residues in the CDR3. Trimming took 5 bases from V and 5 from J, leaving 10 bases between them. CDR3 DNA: TGTGCCAGCAGCCCTCAGGGTGATAATTCACCCCTCCACTTT. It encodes CASSPQGDNSPLHF.

The CDR3 loop is CASSLAGLYHEQYF. CDR3 DNA sequence: TGTGCCAGCAGTTTAGCCGGACTATACCACGAGCAGTACTTC. The chain recombines TRBV28 with TRBJ2-7, with D tentatively TRBD2 (6 bases). The CDR3 loop spans 14 amino acids. The V end was cut by 2 bases, the J end by 5 bases, with 13 bases between. Germline V gives CDR1 MDHEN, CDR2 SYDVKM.

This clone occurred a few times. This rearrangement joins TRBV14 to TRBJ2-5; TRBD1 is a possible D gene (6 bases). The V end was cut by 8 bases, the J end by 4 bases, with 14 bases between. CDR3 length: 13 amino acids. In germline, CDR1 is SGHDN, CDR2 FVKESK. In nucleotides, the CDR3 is TGTGCCAGCGCCAGGGGCTACCTAGAGACCCAGTACTTC. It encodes CASARGYLETQYF.

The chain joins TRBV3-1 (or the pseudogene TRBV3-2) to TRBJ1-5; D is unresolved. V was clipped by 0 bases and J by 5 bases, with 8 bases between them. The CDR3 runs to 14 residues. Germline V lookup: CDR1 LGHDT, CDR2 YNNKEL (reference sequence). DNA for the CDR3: TGTGCCAGCAGCCAAGATACGGTCCATCAGCCCCAGCATTTT. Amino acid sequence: CASSQDTVHQPQHF.

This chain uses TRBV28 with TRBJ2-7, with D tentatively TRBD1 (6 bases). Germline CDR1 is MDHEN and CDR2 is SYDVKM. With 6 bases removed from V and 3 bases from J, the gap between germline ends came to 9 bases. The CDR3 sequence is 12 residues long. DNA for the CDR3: TGTGCCAGCAGAGTACAGGGCTACGAGCAGTACTTC. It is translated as CASRVQGYEQYF.

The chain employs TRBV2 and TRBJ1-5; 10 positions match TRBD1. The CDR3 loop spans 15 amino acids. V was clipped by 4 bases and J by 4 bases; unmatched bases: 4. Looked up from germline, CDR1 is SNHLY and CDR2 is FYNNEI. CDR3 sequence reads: CASSVSGQGNQPQHF. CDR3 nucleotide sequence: TGTGCCAGCAGTGTTTCGGGACAGGGGAATCAGCCCCAGCATTTT.

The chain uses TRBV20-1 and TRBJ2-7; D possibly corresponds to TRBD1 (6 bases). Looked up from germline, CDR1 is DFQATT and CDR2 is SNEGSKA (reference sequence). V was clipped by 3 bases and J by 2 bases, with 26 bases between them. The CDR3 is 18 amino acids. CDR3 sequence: CSASGQVRKPGATYEQYF. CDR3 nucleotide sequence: TGCAGTGCTAGTGGGCAGGTACGCAAACCAGGGGCCACCTACGAGCAGTACTTC.

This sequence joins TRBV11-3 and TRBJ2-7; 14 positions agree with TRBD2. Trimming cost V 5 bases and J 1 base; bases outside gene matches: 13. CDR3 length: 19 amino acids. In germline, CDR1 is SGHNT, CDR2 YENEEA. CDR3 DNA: TGTGCCAGCAGCGGGAGGGGACTAGCGGGAGTTTCGGGGTCCTACGAGCAGTACTTC. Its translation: CASSGRGLAGVSGSYEQYF.

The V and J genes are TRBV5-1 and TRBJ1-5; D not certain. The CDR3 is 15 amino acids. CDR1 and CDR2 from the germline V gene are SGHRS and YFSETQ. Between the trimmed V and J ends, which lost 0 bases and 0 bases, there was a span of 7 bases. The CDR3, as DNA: TGCGCCAGCAGCTTGGGTACGGTTAGCAATCAGCCCCAGCATTTT. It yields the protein CASSLGTVSNQPQHF. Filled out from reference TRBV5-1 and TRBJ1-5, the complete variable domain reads KAGVTQTPRYLIKTRGQQVTLSCSPISGHRSVSWYQQTPGQGLQFLFEYFSETQRNKGNFPGRFSGRQFSNSRSEMNVSTLELGDSALYLCASSLGTVSNQPQHFGDGTRLSIL.